Presented here are 27 T cell receptor beta chains from one specimen sequenced in a study of shared clonotypes between healthy human individuals. TCRdb's table, derived via immunoSEQ multiplex PCR, lists solely in-frame clones and lacks some. The sample lists about 2.4 million clones, roughly 93% occurring once. Material for sequencing was naive CD4+ T cells from PBMCs. The subset denotes: CD45RA+ positively selected. The source of these receptors is a young man in good health. Some clones in this sample may be carry-over from other donors' samples.

The DNA of the CDR3 is TGTGCCAGCAGCTTAGGTAGCGGCAACACCGGGGAGCTGTTTTTT. Translating gives CASSLGSGNTGELFF. The chain carries TRBV7-2 and TRBJ2-2, with D tentatively TRBD2 (6 bases). Per germline, CDR1 SGHTA and CDR2 FQGNSA. The ends were cut back, 1 base at V and 2 bases at J, with 8 bases in the middle. The CDR3 loop spans 15 amino acids.

The J gene is TRBJ1-4, the V gene TRBV27; possibly TRBD1 for D (5 bases). The CDR3 sequence is 15 residues long. Germline-derived CDR1 and CDR2 are MNHEY and SMNVEV (reference sequence). V lost 3 bases and J 5 bases, leaving 13 bases between the germline ends. CDR3 in DNA: TGTGCCAGCAGTTTCGTGGGACCGTCAAATGAAAAACTGTTTTTT. It specifies CASSFVGPSNEKLFF.

The gene calls are TRBV18 and TRBJ2-3; 7 bases align to TRBD2. This CDR3 is 15 amino acids long. The V and J ends lost 4 bases and 7 bases, in that order; junction bases with no gene match: 11. Germline CDR1 KGHSH, CDR2 LQKENI. CDR3 DNA sequence: TGTGCCAGCTCACTGGGAGGGCAGTTGACAAATACGCAGTATTTT. Translated, it gives CASSLGGQLTNTQYF.

CDR3 loop: CASSPRDRGGDGYTF. CDR3 bases: TGTGCCAGCAGCCCCCGGGACAGGGGAGGGGATGGCTACACCTTC. This chain joins TRBV7-9 and TRBJ1-2, with 10 bases that match TRBD1. CDR1 SEHNR and CDR2 FQNEAQ come from the germline V gene (reference sequence). This CDR3 comprises 15 residues. J was trimmed by 6 bases and V by 5 bases; bases with no gene match: 9.

This clone appeared once. The rearrangement joins TRBV7-9 to TRBJ2-5; unclear D gene. The V end was cut by 5 bases, the J end by 5 bases, with 12 bases between. Germline CDR1 reads SEHNR; CDR2 reads FQNEAQ (reference sequence). There are 13 residues in the CDR3. CDR3 sequence (DNA): TGTGCCAGCAGCACTATCCGTCGGGAGACCCAGTACTTC. Protein sequence: CASSTIRRETQYF. The complete variable domain, with remaining parts taken from reference TRBV7-9 and TRBJ2-5, reads DTGVSQNPRHKITKRGQNVTFRCDPISEHNRLYWYRQTLGQGPEFLTYFQNEAQLEKSRLLSDRFSAERPKGSFSTLEIQRTEQGDSAMYLCASSTIRRETQYFGPGTRLLVL.

The chain joins TRBV5-3 to TRBJ1-2, with D maybe TRBD1 (6 bases). TRBV5-3 is placed among ORFs of uncertain function. CDR3 length: 13 amino acids. V lost 4 bases and J 4 bases, leaving 11 bases between the germline ends. CDR3 sequence reads: CARSAGACYGYTF. CDR3 coding DNA: TGTGCCAGAAGCGCGGGGGCTTGCTATGGCTACACCTTC.

The chain is built from TRBV2 and TRBJ1-4, with 7 bases lining up with TRBD1. The germline V gene has CDR1 SNHLY and CDR2 FYNNEI. J gave up 6 bases and V 8 bases, and 9 bases lay outside the gene matches. CDR3 length equals 14 residues. The CDR3: CASGSDRVYEKLFF. For the CDR3, the DNA is TGTGCCAGCGGAAGCGACAGGGTTTATGAAAAACTGTTTTTT.

The chain is built from TRBV9 and TRBJ2-2, with D perhaps TRBD1 (6 bases). The V gene lost 2 bases and the J gene lost 0 bases, with 14 bases spanning the gap. Germline CDR1 and CDR2: SGDLS and YYNGEE. The CDR3 consists of 17 residues. Written as DNA, the CDR3 is TGTGCCAGCAGCGTCCACCGGGACACACCGAACACCGGGGAGCTGTTTTTT. Protein: CASSVHRDTPNTGELFF.

This clone was observed once. CDR3 sequence: CASSPLGFSGNTIYF. The CDR3 DNA reads as TGTGCCAGCTCACCACTAGGCTTCTCTGGAAACACCATATATTTT. The chain is built from TRBV18 and TRBJ1-3; D gene uncertain. From germline, CDR1 is KGHSH and CDR2 LQKENI. The CDR3 runs to 15 residues. V dropped 1 base and J dropped 0 bases, with 7 bases sitting between them.

The gene calls are TRBV2 and TRBJ2-1, with 9 bases that match TRBD2. The junction had 8 bases not matched to a gene; V was cut back by 0 bases and J by 8 bases. Germline loops: CDR1 SNHLY, CDR2 FYNNEI. CDR3 size: 16 residues. The CDR3 sequence: CASSEARAGGPHEQFF. In DNA, the CDR3 is TGTGCCAGCAGTGAAGCGCGGGCGGGAGGGCCCCATGAGCAGTTCTTC.

The J gene is TRBJ2-7, the V gene TRBV7-6; 7 nucleotides line up with TRBD2. V gave up 4 bases and J gave up 5 bases; unmatched junction bases: 8. Germline V gene lookup returns CDR1 SGHVS and CDR2 FNYEAQ. The CDR3 totals 14 residues. CDR3 in DNA: TGTGCCAGCAGCTCGCTCGCGGGAGTGGACGAGCAGTACTTC. It yields the protein CASSSLAGVDEQYF.

V and J are TRBV7-9 and TRBJ1-1, with 7 bases that match TRBD1. This CDR3 is built from 16 residues. The V gene's germline CDR1 is SEHNR and CDR2 FQNEAQ (reference sequence). V was pared by 3 bases and J by 1 base, with 8 bases of the junction left unmatched. The CDR3 sequence: CASSFTGARGNTEAFF. CDR3 coding DNA: TGTGCCAGCAGCTTCACAGGGGCGCGGGGGAACACTGAAGCTTTCTTT.

The CDR3 region has the DNA TGCGCCAGCAGCTTGGCGGTGACCCAAGAGACCCAGTACTTC. Translating it yields CASSLAVTQETQYF. The chain uses TRBV5-1 and TRBJ2-5; D not certain. The CDR3 loop spans 14 amino acids. Germline CDR1 is SGHRS and CDR2 is YFSETQ. V lost 0 bases and J 1 base, leaving 7 bases between the germline ends.

The J gene is TRBJ1-2, the V gene TRBV27; perhaps TRBD1 as D (6 bases). Germline assignment: CDR1 MNHEY and CDR2 SMNVEV (reference sequence). V gave up 1 base and J gave up 2 bases, with 11 bases separating them. This CDR3 is 15 amino acids long. The CDR3 bases are TGTGCCAGCAGTTTATATCGGGGGCTCAACTATGGCTACACCTTC. Protein product: CASSLYRGLNYGYTF.

The CDR3 sequence: CASGTSGAYNEQFF. The CDR3 DNA is TGTGCCAGCGGTACCAGCGGTGCCTACAATGAGCAGTTCTTC. The chain uses TRBV5-4 and TRBJ2-1; tentatively, D is TRBD2 (5 bases). The CDR3 spans 14 residues. With 7 bases removed from V and 2 bases from J, the gap between germline ends came to 13 bases. Germline V lookup: CDR1 SGHNT, CDR2 YYREEE (reference sequence).

A remark on this clone: The same CDR3 also results from other DNA sequences found in this sample. The chain carries TRBV6-5 and TRBJ2-5; D is unresolved. Per the germline V gene, CDR1 is MNHEY and CDR2 is SVGAGI. The germline V and J ends were trimmed by 2 bases and 2 bases, with 6 bases remaining between them. The CDR3 runs 13 residues. The chain's CDR3 is CASSYSIQETQYF. CDR3 in DNA: TGTGCCAGCAGTTACAGCATACAAGAGACCCAGTACTTC.

CDR3 in amino acids: CASRQGEQGENTEAFF. In nucleotides, the CDR3 is TGTGCCAGCAGGCAGGGAGAACAGGGGGAGAACACTGAAGCTTTCTTT. This chain uses TRBV6-6 with TRBJ1-1; 8 nucleotides align to TRBD1. J lost 1 base, V lost 6 bases, and 10 bases had no gene match. From germline, CDR1 is MNHNY and CDR2 SVGAGI (reference sequence). CDR3 size: 16 residues.

The chain carries TRBV28 and TRBJ1-1; D not resolved. The length of the CDR3 is 19 residues. V was pared by 7 bases and J by 2 bases, with 29 bases between. From germline, CDR1 is MDHEN and CDR2 SYDVKM. The CDR3: CASNTVQWVPTSINTEAFF. CDR3 nucleotides: TGTGCCAGCAATACGGTTCAGTGGGTACCCACATCAATCAACACTGAAGCTTTCTTT.

The sample holds one count of this clone. The J gene is TRBJ2-3, the V gene TRBV28; no clear D. The CDR3 is 15 residues long. Trimming left V 5 bases short and J 2 bases short, with 14 bases between. CDR1 is MDHEN and CDR2 is SYDVKM in the germline V gene. CDR3 in DNA: TGTGCCAGCAGTCATGGGTTGATAATCACAGATACGCAGTATTTT. Translation gives CASSHGLIITDTQYF.

The chain employs TRBV11-2 and TRBJ2-5; D uncertain. CDR1 is SGHAT and CDR2 is FQNNGV in the germline V gene. CDR3 length: 14 amino acids. V lost 0 bases and J lost 0, with 5 bases in between. The CDR3 region is CASSLDLYQETQYF. The DNA of the CDR3 is TGTGCCAGCAGCTTAGATCTCTACCAAGAGACCCAGTACTTC.

The rearrangement links TRBV5-1 to TRBJ1-2; D ambiguous. The CDR3 runs to 14 residues. CDR1 is SGHRS and CDR2 is YFSETQ in the germline V gene. Trimming removed 5 bases at V and 5 bases at J, with 16 bases between. CDR3 in DNA: TGCGCCAGCAGTCCCGAGATCTGGGGTTATGGCTACACCTTC. Amino acids: CASSPEIWGYGYTF.

The chain recombines TRBV28 with TRBJ2-7; D is perhaps TRBD1 or TRBD2 (5 bases each). The CDR3 contains 15 residues. Germline V gene lookup returns CDR1 MDHEN and CDR2 SYDVKM. V was pared by 6 bases and J by 3 bases, with 18 bases between. This chain's CDR3 is CASSLVGEGVYEQYF. The CDR3 DNA reads TGTGCCAGCAGCCTTGTGGGGGAAGGGGTCTACGAGCAGTACTTC.

As regards this clone: This CDR3 is also generated by other DNA sequences in the sample. The chain combines TRBV9 with TRBJ2-7, with D perhaps matching TRBD1 or TRBD2 (5 bases each). The V gene lost 0 bases and the J gene lost 1 base, with 11 bases spanning the gap. The CDR3 runs 15 residues. Germline V CDR1 and CDR2: SGDLS, YYNGEE. CDR3 loop: CASSVGGEGSYEQYF. DNA for the CDR3: TGTGCCAGCAGCGTAGGAGGAGAGGGGTCCTACGAGCAGTACTTC.

The genes are TRBV6-6 and TRBJ1-3; perhaps TRBD1 as D (5 bases). V lost 3 bases to trimming and J lost 4 bases, with 10 bases between them. The CDR3 spans 14 residues. Germline CDR1 and CDR2: MNHNY and SVGAGI (reference sequence). The CDR3 region is CASSYSGTGNTIYF. The CDR3 DNA reads TGTGCCAGCAGTTATTCGGGGACCGGAAACACCATATATTTT.

This clone was found a few times. The chain has TRBV30 and TRBJ1-1; D not resolved. Per the germline V gene, CDR1 is GTSNPN and CDR2 is SVGIG (reference sequence). The CDR3 totals 13 residues. The ends were cut back, 4 bases at V and 1 base at J, with 10 bases in the middle. CDR3 amino acids: CAWNSWKNTEAFF. The DNA for the CDR3 is TGTGCCTGGAACTCTTGGAAGAACACTGAAGCTTTCTTT.

V usage is TRBV4-2 and J usage is TRBJ2-2; TRBD1 might be the D (6 bases). V lost 2 bases and J lost 4, with 14 bases in between. From germline, CDR1 is LGHNA and CDR2 YNFKEQ. The length of the CDR3 is 16 residues. CDR3 in amino acids: CASSQPGGQPTGELFF. CDR3 coding DNA: TGTGCCAGCAGCCAACCTGGCGGACAGCCCACCGGGGAGCTGTTTTTT.

This sequence joins TRBV12-5 and TRBJ2-2; 15 bases map to TRBD2. The CDR3 contains 18 residues. Trimming at V came to 2 bases and at J to 4 bases, leaving 5 bases not matched to a gene. Per germline, CDR1 LGHNT and CDR2 FRNRAP. The DNA of the CDR3 is TGTGCTAGTGGTTTGACTGGACTAGCGGGAGGGGGCACCGGGGAGCTGTTTTTT. Protein product: CASGLTGLAGGGTGELFF. Using reference TRBV12-5 and TRBJ2-2 for the parts outside the CDR3, the full variable domain is DARVTQTPRHKVTEMGQEVTMRCQPILGHNTVFWYRQTMMQGLELLAYFRNRAPLDDSGMPKDRFSAEMPDATLATLKIQPSEPRDSAVYFCASGLTGLAGGGTGELFFGEGSRLTVL.